This T cell receptor (beta chain) was sequenced during a study of blood T cell repertoires in COVID-19. Clones were sequenced by immunoSEQ multiplex PCR, and TCRdb holds only the in-frame ones, with some missing. The table records 95,000 to 150,000 clones, under 90% of them present only once. The CDR3 length is 18 residues. The germline V and J ends were trimmed by 3 bases and 0 bases, with 17 bases remaining between them. Germline V CDR1 and CDR2: LNHDA, SQIVND (reference sequence). This sequence joins TRBV19 and TRBJ1-4; D uncertain. The source material was peripheral blood. The clonotype was recovered from a woman in her 70s with acute or convalescent COVID-19. The CDR3 reads CASSITGFQSATNEKLFF. CDR3 bases: TGTGCCAGTAGTATTACGGGGTTCCAGTCAGCAACTAATGAAAAACTGTTTTTT.